The 20 T cell receptor beta chains presented below share a single source sample, sequenced in a study of T-cell memory formation after mild COVID-19. TCRdb re-derived calls from the 5' RACE reads in MiXCR, one entry per CDR3 protein. The table has tens of thousands of distinct CDR3 sequences, less than 15% seen once. The specimen was PBMCs or a T cell subset sorted from them (not recorded which). The receptor set was obtained from an adult woman who had mild COVID-19 (a few samples of this study predate the infection). Cell type and time point are not known.

This clonotype has a handful of counts. The chain recombines TRBV5-1 with TRBJ2-2; D is uncertain. Trimming left V 9 bases short and J 6 bases short, with 9 bases between. Germline-derived CDR1 and CDR2 are SGHRS and YFSETQ. The CDR3 runs 11 residues. The CDR3 nucleotides are TGCGCCACCACTCGAGCCGGGGAGCTGTTTTTT. Amino acids: CATTRAGELFF.

The table lists this clonotype with a few counts. The gene calls are TRBV12-3 or TRBV12-4 and TRBJ2-4, with D maybe TRBD2 (7 bases). The CDR3 totals 17 residues. The ends were cut back, 6 bases at V and 1 base at J, with 19 bases in the middle. The CDR3 region has the DNA TGTGCCAGCAGCACCCAGTCGGGGGGCGATGCCAAAAACATTCAGTACTTC. Protein: CASSTQSGGDAKNIQYF.

There are many counts of this clonotype. The chain has TRBV5-1 and TRBJ2-6, with D tentatively TRBD1 or TRBD2 (5 bases each). Between the trimmed V and J ends, which lost 4 bases and 0 bases, there was a span of 8 bases. The CDR3 extends over 15 amino acids. Germline loops: CDR1 SGHRS, CDR2 YFSETQ. CDR3 region: CASSLGASGANVLTF. As DNA, the CDR3 is TGCGCCAGCAGCCTCGGGGCCTCTGGGGCCAACGTCCTGACTTTC.

V gene TRBV12-3 or TRBV12-4 combines with J gene TRBJ2-1, with 10 positions matching TRBD2. After removal of 5 bases from V and 2 bases from J, the junction contained 3 bases not matched to a gene. CDR3 size: 15 residues. The CDR3 is CASSGGLAAYNEQFF. The CDR3, as DNA: TGTGCCAGCAGTGGAGGACTAGCGGCCTACAATGAGCAGTTCTTC.

The CDR3 bases are TGTGCCAGCAGCTTTGTTATGGGAGTGCGGAATGAGCAGTTCTTC. It is translated as CASSFVMGVRNEQFF. The V and J genes are TRBV7-9 and TRBJ2-1; D is possibly TRBD2 (5 bases). The CDR3 sequence is 15 residues long. V was shortened by 3 bases and J by 7 bases, with 16 bases between the two germline ends. CDR1 and CDR2 from the germline V gene are SEHNR and FQNEAQ (reference sequence).

This clonotype was picked up a small number of times. The J gene is TRBJ2-7, the V gene TRBV29-1; D is uncertain. CDR1 SQVTM and CDR2 ANQGSEA come from the germline V gene. V lost 4 bases and J lost 3, with 7 bases in between. This CDR3 has 11 amino acids. CDR3 in DNA: TGCAGCGTTGGCGGAAACTACGAGCAGTACTTC. Its protein is CSVGGNYEQYF.

This clonotype has more than one count but fewer than ten. This chain joins TRBV15 and TRBJ1-1; D unclear. The length of the CDR3 is 15 residues. The germline V and J ends were trimmed by 4 bases and 4 bases, with 16 bases remaining between them. Germline V CDR1 and CDR2: LNHNV, YYDKDF (reference sequence). CDR3 residues: CATSTRRGGTTEAFF. In DNA form, the CDR3 reads TGTGCCACCAGCACGCGACGGGGAGGTACCACTGAAGCTTTCTTT. The full variable domain, completed using reference TRBV15 and TRBJ1-1, is DAMVIQNPRYQVTQFGKPVTLSCSQTLNHNVMYWYQQKSSQAPKLLFHYYDKDFNNEADTPDNFQSRRPNTSFCFLDIRSPGLGDTAMYLCATSTRRGGTTEAFFGQGTRLTVV.

The gene calls are TRBV27 and TRBJ2-3; D is ambiguous. Per germline, CDR1 MNHEY and CDR2 SMNVEV (reference sequence). Trimming pared 4 bases from V and 4 bases from J, leaving 9 bases between. There are 13 residues in the CDR3. CDR3 bases: TGTGCCAGCAGTTCCATTGGGGCAGATACGCAGTATTTT. It specifies CASSSIGADTQYF.

This sequence joins TRBV4-3 and TRBJ2-7; D not resolved. Germline assignment: CDR1 LGHNA and CDR2 YSLEER. The CDR3 length is 14 residues. Trimming removed 4 bases at V and 2 bases at J, with 12 bases between. CDR3 in DNA: TGCGCCAGCAGCCCTACGGGCAGACCCTACGAGCAGTACTTC. Its protein product is CASSPTGRPYEQYF.

A few counts support this clonotype. This chain joins TRBV11-2 and TRBJ2-2; 10 bases match TRBD2. Trimming removed 4 bases from V and 0 bases from J; junction bases left unmatched: 5. The CDR3 totals 17 residues. Germline V gene lookup returns CDR1 SGHAT and CDR2 FQNNGV. The CDR3 spells CASSSTGTSANTGELFF. CDR3 sequence (DNA): TGTGCCAGCAGCTCGACCGGGACTAGCGCGAACACCGGGGAGCTGTTTTTT.

This chain joins TRBV12-3 or TRBV12-4 and TRBJ1-3; TRBD1 is a possible D gene (6 bases). This CDR3 has 12 amino acids. CDR3: CADRSSGNTIYF. The CDR3, as DNA: TGTGCAGACAGGAGCTCTGGAAACACCATATATTTT.

This clonotype was seen only a few times. V is TRBV29-1 and J is TRBJ1-5, with D possibly being TRBD1 (6 bases). The germline gives CDR1 SQVTM, CDR2 ANQGSEA. Trimming cost V 8 bases and J 2 bases, with 22 bases left between them. The CDR3 loop spans 16 amino acids. CDR3 DNA: TGCAGCCTACCCGATTTTCGAGGGGGGGGCAATCAGCCCCAGCATTTT. This gives the protein CSLPDFRGGGNQPQHF.

This clonotype occurred a few times. This chain uses TRBV5-1 with TRBJ1-1; D ambiguous. This CDR3 has 14 residues. V shed 0 bases and J shed 3 bases, with 9 bases lying between them. Germline V gene lookup returns CDR1 SGHRS and CDR2 YFSETQ. CDR3 in DNA: TGCGCCAGCAGCTTGGTTGGTTTCCACACTGAAGCTTTCTTT. Its protein is CASSLVGFHTEAFF.

Only a few counts were recorded for this clonotype. The chain carries TRBV18 and TRBJ2-1; the match to TRBD1 covers 8 bases. Germline assignment: CDR1 KGHSH and CDR2 LQKENI. V lost 0 bases, J lost 12 bases, and 7 bases stayed unmatched. There are 14 residues in the CDR3. CDR3 coding DNA: TGTGCCAGCTCACCACCCGGGACAGGTCATGGGCAGTTCTTC. Protein: CASSPPGTGHGQFF.

J is TRBJ1-5 and V is TRBV7-6, with TRBD1 matching 7 bases. V lost 3 bases and J lost 3; bases outside the gene matches: 20. The CDR3 loop spans 20 amino acids. Germline loops: CDR1 SGHVS, CDR2 FNYEAQ. The CDR3 is CASSFRPTRSAGQFNQPQHF. The CDR3 region has the DNA TGTGCCAGCAGCTTTAGACCCACGCGGAGCGCGGGACAGTTCAATCAGCCCCAGCATTTT.

The chain joins TRBV7-7 to TRBJ2-1; 8 nucleotides agree with TRBD2. The V and J ends lost 8 bases and 6 bases, in that order; junction bases with no gene match: 6. The CDR3 runs to 13 residues. Germline CDR1 SSHAT, CDR2 FNYEAQ (reference sequence). CDR3 bases: TGTGCCAGCGGAATTGGGACTAGCAATGAGCAGTTCTTC. It translates to CASGIGTSNEQFF.

The J gene is TRBJ1-2, the V gene TRBV6-4, with D uncertain. Trimming took 10 bases from V and 3 from J, leaving 12 bases between them. Germline CDR1 reads MRHNA; CDR2 reads SNTAGT. The CDR3 length is 12 residues. CDR3 protein: CATRTADYGYTF. The DNA of the CDR3 is TGTGCCACCCGGACGGCGGACTATGGCTACACCTTC.

This clonotype came up a few times. The V and J genes are TRBV4-3 and TRBJ1-2; D ambiguous. Trimming pared 0 bases from V and 3 bases from J, leaving 8 bases between. This CDR3 is built from 14 residues. Germline CDR1 and CDR2: LGHNA and YSLEER. The CDR3 loop is CASSQEEGYYGYTF. In DNA form, the CDR3 reads TGCGCCAGCAGCCAAGAAGAGGGTTACTATGGCTACACCTTC.

This chain uses TRBV4-1 with TRBJ2-7; D not resolved. V gave up 3 bases and J gave up 6 bases, with 12 bases separating them. There are 13 residues in the CDR3. Germline V lookup: CDR1 MGHRA, CDR2 YSYEKL. The CDR3 DNA reads as TGCGCCAGCAGCCATGCTCTTAGCTCCGAGCAGTACTTC. It specifies CASSHALSSEQYF.

The chain employs TRBV5-6 and TRBJ2-3, with TRBD1 matching 7 bases. CDR1 and CDR2 (germline): SGHDT, YYEEEE. This CDR3 has 15 residues. V lost 0 bases, J lost 0 bases, and 1 base stayed unmatched. The DNA of the CDR3 is TGTGCCAGCAGCTTGGTACAGGGGAGCACAGATACGCAGTATTTT. This encodes CASSLVQGSTDTQYF.